A selection of T cell receptor beta chains follows, all from one sample in a study of T-cell memory formation after mild COVID-19. One entry per CDR3 protein results from TCRdb running MiXCR on the 5' RACE reads. The data show 350,000 to 400,000 distinct CDR3 sequences, around 14% seen once. Sequenced material: PBMCs or a T cell subset sorted from them (not recorded which). The receptors derive from a man aged 18 to 29 who had mild COVID-19 (a few samples of this study predate the infection). Cell type and time point are not known. Each CDR3 is given with its conserved first and last residue. Fields, in order: V gene, D gene, J gene, clone size, CDR3 DNA, CDR3 protein. D genes are given only for firm matches. A row's size may be missing; if present it is once, few, many or a size class.

v_gene: TRBV6-5
d_gene: -
j_gene: TRBJ1-5
abundance: -
CDR3nt: TGTGCCAGCAGTTACTCGTCCAGGGGAAATCAGCCCCAGCATTTT
CDR3aa: CASSYSSRGNQPQHF

v_gene: TRBV7-9
d_gene: -
j_gene: TRBJ2-5
abundance: few
CDR3nt: TGTGCCAGCCGCCGTCCCGGGGAGGAGACCCAGTACTTC
CDR3aa: CASRRPGEETQYF

v_gene: TRBV20-1
d_gene: -
j_gene: TRBJ2-5
abundance: few
CDR3nt: TGCAGTGCGCCTAGTGGGGGGACCTTCCAAGAGACCCAGTACTTC
CDR3aa: CSAPSGGTFQETQYF

v_gene: TRBV7-2
d_gene: TRBD1
j_gene: TRBJ2-5
abundance: -
CDR3nt: TGTGCCAGCAGCTCATCCGGGACAGGGGGCGTAGAGACCCAGTACTTC
CDR3aa: CASSSSGTGGVETQYF

v_gene: TRBV15
d_gene: -
j_gene: TRBJ2-2
abundance: many
CDR3nt: TGTGCCACCAGCAGTGGGCGGGAGCTGTTTTTT
CDR3aa: CATSSGRELFF

v_gene: TRBV27
d_gene: -
j_gene: TRBJ2-3
abundance: -
CDR3nt: TGTGCCAGCACCCCGAGGGCGGGGAGCACAGATACGCAGTATTTT
CDR3aa: CASTPRAGSTDTQYF

v_gene: TRBV20-1
d_gene: TRBD2
j_gene: TRBJ2-5
abundance: -
CDR3nt: TGCAGTGCTGGCGAGACTACGACGCGGGGGGCGCAGGAAGAGACCCAGTACTTC
CDR3aa: CSAGETTTRGAQEETQYF

v_gene: TRBV30
d_gene: -
j_gene: TRBJ2-7
abundance: -
CDR3nt: TGTGCCTGGAGTGTACCCTTTATAGGCACCTTCTCCTACGAGCAGTACTTC
CDR3aa: CAWSVPFIGTFSYEQYF

v_gene: TRBV6-5
d_gene: TRBD1
j_gene: TRBJ2-1
abundance: few
CDR3nt: TGTGCCAGCAGTTACCAAATCGGGACAGTCGGGACAGTCAATGAGCAGTTCTTC
CDR3aa: CASSYQIGTVGTVNEQFF

v_gene: TRBV4-3
d_gene: -
j_gene: TRBJ1-4
abundance: few
CDR3nt: TGCGCCAGCAGCCCCGACACTTCAACTAATGAAAAACTGTTTTTT
CDR3aa: CASSPDTSTNEKLFF

v_gene: TRBV11-2
d_gene: -
j_gene: TRBJ2-2
abundance: few
CDR3nt: TGTGCCAGCAGCTTATTAGGGGGAGGGACCGGGGAGCTGTTTTTT
CDR3aa: CASSLLGGGTGELFF

v_gene: TRBV2
d_gene: TRBD2
j_gene: TRBJ2-1
abundance: few
CDR3nt: TGTGCCGTCATGCAGGTGGGCGGGGGATCGGTTTACAATGAGCAGTTCTTC
CDR3aa: CAVMQVGGGSVYNEQFF

v_gene: TRBV5-1
d_gene: -
j_gene: TRBJ1-2
abundance: -
CDR3nt: TGCGCCAGCAGTCGTTGGGGGTACCATGGCTACACCTTC
CDR3aa: CASSRWGYHGYTF

v_gene: TRBV7-3
d_gene: TRBD2
j_gene: TRBJ2-6
abundance: few
CDR3nt: TGTGCCAGCAGCTTACGCGGGACTAGCGGGGGGAGCACTGGGGCCAACGTCCTGACTTTC
CDR3aa: CASSLRGTSGGSTGANVLTF

v_gene: TRBV6-5
d_gene: -
j_gene: TRBJ2-7
abundance: -
CDR3nt: TGTGCCACCCTCGGACCTCCCTACGAGCAGTACTTC
CDR3aa: CATLGPPYEQYF

v_gene: TRBV20-1
d_gene: TRBD1
j_gene: TRBJ2-5
abundance: many
CDR3nt: TGCAGTGCTGAACGGCAGGGGGCTGGGGAGACCCAGTACTTC
CDR3aa: CSAERQGAGETQYF

v_gene: TRBV4-1
d_gene: -
j_gene: TRBJ2-3
abundance: -
CDR3nt: TGCGCCAGCAGCCAAGATGGCGCATTGGATACGCAGTATTTT
CDR3aa: CASSQDGALDTQYF

v_gene: TRBV7-3
d_gene: TRBD2
j_gene: TRBJ2-5
abundance: few
CDR3nt: TGTGCCAGCAGCCCGCAAGCGGGGGCGAACCAAGAGACCCAGTACTTC
CDR3aa: CASSPQAGANQETQYF

v_gene: TRBV2
d_gene: -
j_gene: TRBJ2-7
abundance: -
CDR3nt: TGTGCCAGCACTGGGGACGATGGAGCCTACGAGCAGTACTTC
CDR3aa: CASTGDDGAYEQYF

v_gene: TRBV6-5
d_gene: -
j_gene: TRBJ2-2
abundance: many
CDR3nt: TGTGCCAGCAGTACGGGGACCTGGACCGGGGAGCTGTTTTTT
CDR3aa: CASSTGTWTGELFF

v_gene: TRBV10-3
d_gene: -
j_gene: TRBJ2-7
abundance: few
CDR3nt: TGTGCCATCAGCCGAACCGGGACGGACTACGAGCAGTACTTC
CDR3aa: CAISRTGTDYEQYF

v_gene: TRBV7-6
d_gene: -
j_gene: TRBJ1-4
abundance: -
CDR3nt: TGTGCCAGCAGTTCCCTAGAGGGATCGTGGGTTGAAAAACTGTTTTTT
CDR3aa: CASSSLEGSWVEKLFF

v_gene: TRBV9
d_gene: -
j_gene: TRBJ1-5
abundance: -
CDR3nt: TGTGCCAGCAGCCGTGGGGGGACTAATCAGCCCCAGCATTTT
CDR3aa: CASSRGGTNQPQHF

v_gene: TRBV11-3
d_gene: -
j_gene: TRBJ2-5
abundance: -
CDR3nt: TGTGCCAGCAGGAACGGAGACAGGCCTCAAGAGACCCAGTACTTC
CDR3aa: CASRNGDRPQETQYF